These T cell receptor beta chains were read from a single sample in a study of blood T cells in healthy people across ages. MiXCR was run by TCRdb on the 5' RACE reads, yielding one entry per CDR3 protein. The repertoire holds some 1.6 million distinct CDR3 sequences, with about 35% as singletons. The sample taken for sequencing was blood. The receptor set was obtained from a woman younger than 45 in good health. Both conserved end residues are part of each CDR3.

V gene: TRBV20-1
J gene: TRBJ2-5
CDR3 protein: CSAETSIMGETQYF

V gene: TRBV7-6
J gene: TRBJ1-2
CDR3 protein: CASSLGPTEAYGYTF

V gene: TRBV4-3
J gene: TRBJ2-7
CDR3 protein: CASSPEFEGYYEQYF

V gene: TRBV9
J gene: TRBJ2-3
CDR3 protein: CASSPRGGQTDTQYF

V gene: TRBV7-6
J gene: TRBJ2-1
CDR3 protein: CASSLGGGLSPEQFF

V gene: TRBV7-2
J gene: TRBJ2-3
CDR3 protein: CASSLVSYRLAGGGGTQYF

V gene: TRBV4-1
J gene: TRBJ2-3
CDR3 protein: CASSQAVQGVDTQYF

V gene: TRBV9
J gene: TRBJ2-3
CDR3 protein: CASSGRTGRTDTQYF

V gene: TRBV30
J gene: TRBJ1-5
CDR3 protein: CAWNPGQSNQPQHF

V gene: TRBV6-1
J gene: TRBJ1-4
CDR3 protein: CASSAGLESEKLFF

V gene: TRBV6-2/TRBV6-3
J gene: TRBJ2-3
CDR3 protein: CASSSRTSGRDTQYF

V gene: TRBV4-1
J gene: TRBJ2-5
CDR3 protein: CASSQGRERETQYF

V gene: TRBV5-1
J gene: TRBJ2-7
CDR3 protein: CASSPTWDRGDEQYF

V gene: TRBV14
J gene: TRBJ1-1
CDR3 protein: CASSQDWSKTEAFF

V gene: TRBV2
J gene: TRBJ2-5
CDR3 protein: CASSGLAGEGETQYF

V gene: TRBV12-3/TRBV12-4
J gene: TRBJ2-1
CDR3 protein: CASGRTGAGDEQFF

V gene: TRBV13
J gene: TRBJ2-5
CDR3 protein: CASSLDTVGIPYF

V gene: TRBV27
J gene: TRBJ1-2
CDR3 protein: CASSPGTGLGYGYTF

V gene: TRBV7-9
J gene: TRBJ2-5
CDR3 protein: CASSYGDGLAGGSQYF

V gene: TRBV6-5
J gene: NA
CDR3 protein: CASSYSKSSRGWGETQYF

V gene: TRBV11-2
J gene: TRBJ2-1
CDR3 protein: CASSLVGTSTEQFF

V gene: TRBV18
J gene: TRBJ1-4
CDR3 protein: CASSPRRGEKLFF

V gene: TRBV12-5
J gene: TRBJ2-1
CDR3 protein: CASGHPQGNEQFF